The 27 T cell receptor beta chains presented below share a single source sample, sequenced in a study of blood T cell repertoires in COVID-19. Some clones are missing from TCRdb's copy, which holds only in-frame ones; the method was immunoSEQ multiplex PCR. This table holds 100,000 to 150,000 clones, about 89% found once. Sequencing used peripheral blood. Source of these receptors: a man aged 55-75 years with COVID-19, enrolled during active disease.

This rearrangement joins TRBV3-1 (or the pseudogene TRBV3-2) to TRBJ2-7; D may be TRBD2 (7 bases). V gave up 4 bases and J gave up 3 bases, with 13 bases separating them. This CDR3 is built from 14 residues. The germline CDR1 and CDR2 sequences are LGHDT and YNNKEL (reference sequence). CDR3 sequence (DNA): TGTGCCAGCAGCCGGGGGGGGGCAAACTACGAGCAGTACTTC. It is translated as CASSRGGANYEQYF.

The gene calls are TRBV10-3 and TRBJ1-6; D unclear. The CDR3 totals 15 residues. V lost 0 bases, J lost 7 bases, and 10 bases lay in between. CDR1 and CDR2 from the germline V gene are ENHRY and SYGVKD. Here the CDR3 reads CAISESRSMNSPLHF. The CDR3 coding sequence is TGTGCCATCAGTGAGTCGAGAAGTATGAATTCACCCCTCCACTTT.

This sequence joins TRBV19 and TRBJ1-5; 7 nucleotides align to TRBD1. V lost 5 bases and J lost 0; bases outside the gene matches: 7. The CDR3 length is 16 residues. Per germline, CDR1 LNHDA and CDR2 SQIVND (reference sequence). CDR3 DNA: TGTGCCAGTAGTTTCCACGGACAGGATAGCAATCAGCCCCAGCATTTT. This gives the protein CASSFHGQDSNQPQHF.

This clone was seen ten or more times. The chain's CDR3 is CASSPDRWSYGYTF. The DNA for the CDR3 is TGTGCCAGCAGCCCCGACAGGTGGAGCTATGGCTACACCTTC. The chain carries TRBV11-2 and TRBJ1-2, with D possibly TRBD1 on 6 matching bases. Germline lookup yields CDR1 SGHAT and CDR2 FQNNGV. Trimming cost V 5 bases and J 4 bases, with 14 bases left between them. The CDR3 is made up of 14 amino acids.

The chain couples TRBV29-1 to TRBJ2-1, with D unclear. V was cut by 6 bases and J by 8 bases, with 20 bases left in between. The CDR3 is 14 amino acids. Germline V lookup: CDR1 SQVTM, CDR2 ANQGSEA. In DNA form, the CDR3 reads TGCAGCGTCTTAGACACCTCCCTACATGATGAGCAGTTCTTC. It codes for CSVLDTSLHDEQFF.

The chain uses TRBV6-5 and TRBJ1-1, with D hard to call. The CDR3 covers 15 residues. The germline gives CDR1 MNHEY, CDR2 SVGAGI. V was cut by 0 bases and J by 5 bases, with 13 bases left in between. CDR3 bases: TGTGCCAGCAGTTACTCGGGAGGGAGAGGAACTGAAGCTTTCTTT. Protein sequence: CASSYSGGRGTEAFF.

The chain combines TRBV5-5 with TRBJ2-7; 8 bases align to TRBD1. V lost 4 bases, J lost 6 bases, and 6 bases stayed unmatched. The CDR3 length is 13 residues. Per germline, CDR1 SGHKS and CDR2 YYEKEE (reference sequence). The CDR3, as DNA: TGTGCCAGCAGCGTGATGACAGGGGTCGAGCAGTACTTC. This encodes CASSVMTGVEQYF.

The chain couples TRBV18 to TRBJ2-7; tentative D call: TRBD2 (7 bases). CDR3 length: 14 amino acids. The germline V gene encodes CDR1 KGHSH and CDR2 LQKENI. The ends were cut back, 2 bases at V and 4 bases at J, with 12 bases in the middle. The CDR3 is CASSPGRGRYEQYF. CDR3 in DNA: TGTGCCAGCTCACCAGGGCGGGGGCGATACGAGCAGTACTTC.

The chain employs TRBV6-6 and TRBJ2-7; TRBD1 agrees at 7 bases. CDR1 and CDR2 (germline): MNHNY, SVGAGI (reference sequence). The junction had 9 bases not matched to a gene; V was cut back by 2 bases and J by 2 bases. This CDR3 spans 16 amino acids. The CDR3: CASSYHDRVGAYEQYF. The CDR3 region has the DNA TGTGCCAGCAGTTACCACGACAGGGTTGGTGCCTACGAGCAGTACTTC.

The rearrangement links TRBV6-5 to TRBJ1-5, with a possible D match to TRBD1 (6 bases). In germline, CDR1 is MNHEY, CDR2 SVGAGI. The CDR3 spans 15 residues. V lost 7 bases and J 4 bases, leaving 17 bases between the germline ends. CDR3 loop: CASTKGGVGNQPQHF. The CDR3 nucleotides read TGTGCCAGCACCAAAGGGGGGGTGGGAAATCAGCCCCAGCATTTT.

The chain couples TRBV7-2 to TRBJ2-5; unclear D gene. The CDR3 runs to 14 residues. Trimming took off 5 bases at V and 2 bases at J, with 12 bases between the two ends. Germline V gene data show CDR1 as SGHTA and CDR2 as FQGNSA. In DNA, the CDR3 is TGTGCCAGCAGCCCCGACTGGAGACAAGAGACCCAGTACTTC. Encoded protein: CASSPDWRQETQYF.

Here the CDR3 reads CASTSGTGLWTETQYF. The CDR3 nucleotides read TGTGCCAGTACCTCCGGGACAGGGCTCTGGACAGAGACCCAGTACTTC. The chain employs TRBV19 and TRBJ2-5, with 9 positions matching TRBD1. J was trimmed by 4 bases and V by 7 bases; bases with no gene match: 13. CDR3 size: 16 residues. CDR1 is LNHDA and CDR2 is SQIVND in the germline V gene (reference sequence). The whole variable domain, remainder taken from reference TRBV19 and TRBJ2-5, is DGGITQSPKYLFRKEGQNVTLSCEQNLNHDAMYWYRQDPGQGLRLIYYSQIVNDFQKGDIAEGYSVSREKKESFPLTVTSAQKNPTAFYLCASTSGTGLWTETQYFGPGTRLLVL.

This clone was seen more than once but under ten times. Other DNA sequences from this sample encode an identical CDR3 as well. The CDR3 coding sequence is TGTGCCAGCAGTTCGCAGGGGGCGAACACTGAAGCTTTCTTT. It codes for CASSSQGANTEAFF. This chain connects TRBV6-5 to TRBJ1-1; 8 bases line up with TRBD1. Unmatched junction bases numbered 2, after V lost 4 bases and J lost 1 base. Germline values: CDR1 MNHEY, CDR2 SVGAGI. The CDR3 totals 14 residues.

V and J are TRBV7-9 and TRBJ1-1, with 7 bases that match TRBD1. CDR1 SEHNR and CDR2 FQNEAQ come from the germline V gene (reference sequence). The CDR3 has 14 residues. V dropped 5 bases and J dropped 0; count of bases not matched to a gene: 3. CDR3: CASSLDRLNTEAFF. CDR3 sequence (DNA): TGTGCCAGCAGCCTGGACAGGCTGAACACTGAAGCTTTCTTT.

The chain uses TRBV18 and TRBJ1-4; no clear D. The CDR3 is made up of 14 amino acids. Trimming took off 6 bases at V and 6 bases at J, with 14 bases between the two ends. Per germline, CDR1 KGHSH and CDR2 LQKENI. DNA for the CDR3: TGTGCCAGCTCCGTTCTCGAGGGTCATGAAAAACTGTTTTTT. Residues: CASSVLEGHEKLFF. The full variable domain, its missing parts supplied by reference TRBV18 and TRBJ1-4, is NAGVMQNPRHLVRRRGQEARLRCSPMKGHSHVYWYRQLPEEGLKFMVYLQKENIIDESGMPKERFSAEFPKEGPSILRIQQVVRGDSAAYFCASSVLEGHEKLFFGSGTQLSVL.

The chain uses TRBV9 and TRBJ1-1; D unresolved. The CDR3 has 14 residues. V was clipped by 4 bases and J by 1 base, with 11 bases between them. Germline V gives CDR1 SGDLS, CDR2 YYNGEE. The CDR3: CASSYRVQNTEAFF. The CDR3 coding sequence is TGTGCCAGCAGCTATCGGGTCCAGAACACTGAAGCTTTCTTT.

The chain recombines TRBV12-3 or TRBV12-4 with TRBJ2-2; D is ambiguous. Between the trimmed V and J ends, which lost 4 bases and 7 bases, there was a span of 7 bases. The CDR3 runs to 12 residues. The CDR3 sequence: CASSWSGGELFF. In DNA form, the CDR3 reads TGTGCCAGCAGTTGGAGTGGCGGGGAGCTGTTTTTT.

The V call is TRBV7-9, the J call TRBJ1-4; 10 positions agree with TRBD1. V lost 1 base and J lost 7; bases outside the gene matches: 15. Germline CDR1 reads SEHNR; CDR2 reads FQNEAQ (reference sequence). This CDR3 region has 19 residues. The CDR3 bases are TGTGCCAGCAGCTTAGGCCGGACCGGACAGGGGGGAGAGGGTGAAAAACTGTTTTTT. Amino acids: CASSLGRTGQGGEGEKLFF.

V usage is TRBV3-1 (or the pseudogene TRBV3-2) and J usage is TRBJ1-2; 8 bases align to TRBD1. Germline CDR1 reads LGHDT; CDR2 reads YNNKEL (reference sequence). The CDR3 loop spans 13 amino acids. The V and J ends lost 8 bases and 2 bases, in that order; junction bases with no gene match: 4. CDR3 residues: CASQDRANYGYTF. As DNA, the CDR3 is TGTGCCAGCCAGGACAGGGCGAACTATGGCTACACCTTC.

Here the CDR3 reads CASSLRRGAQETQYF. The CDR3 DNA sequence: TGTGCCAGCTCCCTAAGGCGGGGGGCACAAGAGACCCAGTACTTC. This chain uses TRBV18 with TRBJ2-5; 8 bases are a match to TRBD2. V dropped 6 bases and J dropped 2; count of bases not matched to a gene: 8. Looked up from germline, CDR1 is KGHSH and CDR2 is LQKENI. The CDR3 totals 15 residues.

The J gene is TRBJ1-2, the V gene TRBV27; 7 bases are shared with TRBD1. Trimming took 5 bases from V and 7 from J; bases not matched to a gene: 13. The CDR3 runs 15 residues. Germline CDR1 and CDR2: MNHEY and SMNVEV (reference sequence). The CDR3 nucleotides read TGTGCCAGCAGTCCCCTAATGACAGGGATGGGTGGCTACACCTTC. Translating gives CASSPLMTGMGGYTF.

In this sample, this clone turned up once. J is TRBJ1-1 and V is TRBV5-4; possible D gene TRBD1, 5 bases. This CDR3 has 15 residues. Germline assignment: CDR1 SGHNT and CDR2 YYREEE (reference sequence). V was cut by 0 bases and J by 2 bases, with 11 bases left in between. The chain's CDR3 is CASSLGVQANTEAFF. In nucleotides, the CDR3 is TGTGCCAGCAGCTTGGGGGTACAGGCAAACACTGAAGCTTTCTTT.

This clone was observed a single time. This chain uses TRBV10-3 with TRBJ1-4; 7 bases agree with TRBD1. Trimming took 10 bases from V and 2 from J; bases not matched to a gene: 4. CDR1 ENHRY and CDR2 SYGVKD come from the germline V gene. The CDR3 loop spans 13 amino acids. The DNA for the CDR3 is TGTGCCACGAAACAGGGGACTAATGAAAAACTGTTTTTT. Translating gives CATKQGTNEKLFF.

The V call is TRBV2, the J call TRBJ2-2, with no clear D. Germline CDR1 and CDR2: SNHLY and FYNNEI. CDR3 length: 15 residues. The V end lost 6 bases, the J end lost 2 bases, and 13 bases lay between the germline ends. The CDR3 sequence: CASSGAIFNTGELFF. The CDR3 DNA is TGTGCCAGCAGCGGAGCAATTTTTAACACCGGGGAGCTGTTTTTT.

This clone was seen a single time. The V call is TRBV6-6, the J call TRBJ1-6, with 7 bases aligning to TRBD1. The CDR3 covers 15 residues. The germline V gene encodes CDR1 MNHNY and CDR2 SVGAGI (reference sequence). Trimming cost V 2 bases and J 6 bases; bases outside gene matches: 4. The CDR3 nucleotides are TGTGCCAGCAGTTACGCGACAGGGTCTAATTCACCCCTCCACTTT. Residues: CASSYATGSNSPLHF.

The CDR3 here is CASSLFQGASTGYTF. As DNA, the CDR3 is TGCGCCAGCAGCTTGTTCCAGGGGGCCTCGACTGGCTACACCTTC. The J gene is TRBJ1-2, the V gene TRBV5-1; TRBD1 aligns across 8 bases. J lost 7 bases, V lost 1 base, and 9 bases had no gene match. Looked up from germline, CDR1 is SGHRS and CDR2 is YFSETQ. This CDR3 has 15 amino acids.

The chain carries TRBV6-6 and TRBJ2-5, with 8 bases fitting TRBD2. CDR3 size: 15 residues. Germline-derived CDR1 and CDR2 are MNHNY and SVGAGI (reference sequence). The trim removed 5 bases at V and 1 base at J, leaving 6 bases unmatched. CDR3 sequence reads: CASSKPGTSQETQYF. The CDR3 region has the DNA TGTGCCAGCAGTAAACCGGGGACTAGCCAAGAGACCCAGTACTTC.